This TCR beta chain came from a study of cytomegalovirus exposure and HLA in healthy donors. Regarding the study as a whole: As was reported, the HLA-A and HLA-B alleles of most subjects were accurately predicted from TCR beta sequences. In a later analysis, V- and J-gene trimming of beta chains associated with a DCLRE1C missense variant, replicated independently. Presence/absence analyses assumed roughly uniform sequencing depth across donors, which may not hold.

To note about this clone: The antigen remains unidentified. A read error may account for a junction end that differs from germline.

Researchers ran the PCR with 60 Vbeta and 13 Jbeta primers. The protocol was immunoSEQ multiplex PCR, while the TCRdb copy is restricted to in-frame clones and leaves out a portion. The data contain more than 75,000 clones, 70% to 75% of them singletons. The material sequenced was PBMCs. This TCR came from a woman between 45 and 65 years old in good health and CMV-seropositive.

CDR3 nucleotide sequence: TGTACCAGCAGCTTGGAGATCTACGAGCAGTACTTC. Translating it yields CTSSLEIYEQYF. V is TRBV7-9 and J is TRBJ2-7; D unclear. Germline lookup yields CDR1 SEHNR and CDR2 FQNEAQ (reference sequence). The CDR3 sequence is 12 residues long.